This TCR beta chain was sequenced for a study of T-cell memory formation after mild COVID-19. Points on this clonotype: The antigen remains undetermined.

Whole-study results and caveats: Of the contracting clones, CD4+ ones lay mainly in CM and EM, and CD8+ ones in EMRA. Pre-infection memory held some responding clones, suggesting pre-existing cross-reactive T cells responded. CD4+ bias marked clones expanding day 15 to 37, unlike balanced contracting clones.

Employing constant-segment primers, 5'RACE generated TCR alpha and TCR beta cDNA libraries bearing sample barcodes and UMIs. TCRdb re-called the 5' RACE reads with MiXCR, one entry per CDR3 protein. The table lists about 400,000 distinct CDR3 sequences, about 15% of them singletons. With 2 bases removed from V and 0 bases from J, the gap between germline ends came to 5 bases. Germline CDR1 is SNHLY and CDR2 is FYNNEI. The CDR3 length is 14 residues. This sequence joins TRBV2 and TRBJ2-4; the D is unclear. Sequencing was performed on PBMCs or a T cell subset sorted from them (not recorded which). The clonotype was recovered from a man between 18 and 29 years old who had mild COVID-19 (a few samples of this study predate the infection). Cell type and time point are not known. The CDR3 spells CASSERLAKNIQYF. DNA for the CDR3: TGTGCCAGCAGTGAAAGGTTAGCCAAAAACATTCAGTACTTC.